Shown below are 10 T cell receptor beta chains from a single sample sequenced in a study of T-cell memory formation after mild COVID-19. TCRdb itself ran the 5' RACE reads through MiXCR, one entry per CDR3 protein. The sample holds fewer than 400,000 distinct CDR3 sequences, 10% to 15% seen once. Sample: PBMCs or a T cell subset sorted from them (not recorded which). Receptors originate from a man between 18 and 29 years old who had mild COVID-19 (a few samples of this study predate the infection). Cell type and time point are not known.

The V gene is TRBV6-5, the J gene TRBJ2-7; D tentatively reads TRBD1 or TRBD2 (5 bases each). The germline CDR1 and CDR2 sequences are MNHEY and SVGAGI. V lost 2 bases, J lost 0 bases, and 11 bases lay in between. There are 15 residues in the CDR3. In DNA, the CDR3 is TGTGCCAGCAGTTACGACCCAGGGAGCTCCTACGAGCAGTACTTC. It is translated as CASSYDPGSSYEQYF.

The genes are TRBV7-6 and TRBJ2-1, with D possibly matching TRBD1 (5 bases). Germline V CDR1 and CDR2: SGHVS, FNYEAQ. Trimming removed 1 base at V and 6 bases at J, with 13 bases between. This CDR3 is 15 amino acids long. This CDR3 reads CASSLEVGVSNEQFF. The CDR3 coding sequence is TGTGCCAGCAGCTTAGAGGTAGGGGTTAGCAATGAGCAGTTCTTC.

There are a few counts of this clonotype. This chain joins TRBV20-1 and TRBJ1-1, with D unresolved. The CDR3 sequence is 11 residues long. The germline CDR1 and CDR2 sequences are DFQATT and SNEGSKA (reference sequence). Between the trimmed V and J ends, which lost 8 bases and 6 bases, there was a span of 13 bases. The CDR3 DNA follows: TGCAGTAATAGACGGCGCGCTGAAGCTTTCTTT. The encoded protein is CSNRRRAEAFF.

V is TRBV4-3 and J is TRBJ1-1; tentatively, D is TRBD1 (5 bases). The length of the CDR3 is 13 residues. The ends were cut back, 4 bases at V and 6 bases at J, with 12 bases in the middle. Germline values: CDR1 LGHNA, CDR2 YSLEER. CDR3 nucleotides: TGCGCCAGCAGCCGTACACGGGACGCTGAAGCTTTCTTT. Protein product: CASSRTRDAEAFF.

The gene calls are TRBV3-1 and TRBJ2-1; TRBD2 agrees at 8 bases. The CDR3 runs 16 residues. Germline V lookup: CDR1 LGHDT, CDR2 YNNKEL (reference sequence). V lost 3 bases and J lost 1; bases outside the gene matches: 5. The CDR3 DNA sequence: TGTGCCAGCAGCCATGTAGCGGGGAAATCCTACAATGAGCAGTTCTTC. This sequence encodes CASSHVAGKSYNEQFF.

This clonotype was seen more than once but under ten times. V is TRBV5-1 and J is TRBJ2-3; D unclear. Trimming stripped 5 bases from V and 1 base from J, with 11 bases between. The germline V gene has CDR1 SGHRS and CDR2 YFSETQ. The CDR3 covers 14 residues. The CDR3 nucleotides are TGCGCCAGCAGGTCCGGACCGGGCACAGATACGCAGTATTTT. Residues: CASRSGPGTDTQYF.

This clonotype was seen a few times. The chain links TRBV5-8 to TRBJ2-2; D remains unclear. Looked up from germline, CDR1 is SGHTS and CDR2 is YDEGEE. The V and J ends lost 3 bases and 0 bases respectively, with 12 bases between them. The CDR3 is made up of 16 amino acids. The CDR3 spells CASSSSDGANTGELFF. Written as DNA, the CDR3 is TGTGCCAGCAGCTCCTCGGACGGCGCGAACACCGGGGAGCTGTTTTTT.

This clonotype came up a few times. V gene TRBV5-1 combines with J gene TRBJ1-3; D is uncertain. The germline V gene encodes CDR1 SGHRS and CDR2 YFSETQ. This CDR3 region has 15 residues. Deletions cut 4 bases from V and 0 bases from J, with 11 bases between. The CDR3 sequence is CASSPGVSSGNTIYF. DNA of the CDR3: TGCGCCAGCAGCCCCGGGGTCAGCTCTGGAAACACCATATATTTT.

The sample holds a few counts of this clonotype. The J gene is TRBJ2-5, the V gene TRBV28, with D maybe TRBD2 (6 bases). The CDR3 sequence is 12 residues long. The V gene lost 6 bases and the J gene lost 9 bases, with 14 bases spanning the gap. Per the germline V gene, CDR1 is MDHEN and CDR2 is SYDVKM. The chain's CDR3 is CASRADGEAQYF. CDR3 coding DNA: TGTGCCAGCAGGGCGGACGGGGAGGCCCAGTACTTC.

This chain connects TRBV30 to TRBJ1-5; 8 bases map to TRBD1. V lost 0 bases, J lost 6 bases, and 7 bases stayed unmatched. Per the germline V gene, CDR1 is GTSNPN and CDR2 is SVGIG (reference sequence). The CDR3 loop spans 15 amino acids. CDR3 protein: CAWSVIGQGFQPQHF. The DNA for the CDR3 is TGTGCCTGGAGTGTAATCGGACAGGGCTTTCAGCCCCAGCATTTT.